This T cell receptor beta chain comes out of a study of blood T cell repertoires in COVID-19. Whole-study context: Specimens from acute and convalescent COVID-19 originated in the United States, Italy and Spain. From T cells, B-cell-depleted T cells, or PBMCs came the material, which was cDNA or gDNA.

Trimming pared 7 bases from V and 6 bases from J, leaving 27 bases between. Per germline, CDR1 SQVTM and CDR2 ANQGSEA. The CDR3 has 16 residues. Under the authors' procedure: By means of reference gene primer amplification, nucleated cell counts were estimated. Only in-frame clones appear in the TCRdb table, and some are missing; sequencing was by immunoSEQ multiplex PCR. V, J and clone size are taken as reported in that table, and D and trimming were inferred from the DNA itself. The sample holds nearly 100,000 clones, approximately 84% seen once. This chain joins TRBV29-1 and TRBJ1-1; D possibly corresponds to TRBD1 (6 bases). This receptor was taken from a man in his 70s with acute or convalescent COVID-19. Sequencing was carried out using peripheral blood. For the CDR3, the DNA is TGCAGCGCCACGCTGTTTATGGGGGGGCATAGGCCTGAAGCTTTCTTT. Amino acids: CSATLFMGGHRPEAFF.